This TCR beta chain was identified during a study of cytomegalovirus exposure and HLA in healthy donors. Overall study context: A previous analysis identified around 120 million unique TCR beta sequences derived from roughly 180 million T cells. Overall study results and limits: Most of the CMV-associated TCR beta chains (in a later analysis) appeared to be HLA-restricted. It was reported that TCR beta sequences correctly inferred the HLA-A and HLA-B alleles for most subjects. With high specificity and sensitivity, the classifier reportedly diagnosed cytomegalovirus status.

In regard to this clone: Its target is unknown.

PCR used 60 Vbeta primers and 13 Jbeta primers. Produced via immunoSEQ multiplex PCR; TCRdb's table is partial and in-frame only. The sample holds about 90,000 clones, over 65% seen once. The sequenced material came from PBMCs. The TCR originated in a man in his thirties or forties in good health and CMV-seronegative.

CDR3 coding DNA: TGTGCCAGCAGCGCCCGACAGGGAACGCAGTACTTC. This gives the protein CASSARQGTQYF. The J gene is TRBJ2-7, the V gene TRBV11-2; 7 bases line up with TRBD1. The V and J ends lost 5 bases and 9 bases, in that order; junction bases with no gene match: 7. CDR1 and CDR2 from the germline V gene are SGHAT and FQNNGV. This CDR3 comprises 12 residues. Variable domain in full (rest from reference TRBV11-2 and TRBJ2-7): EAGVAQSPRYKIIEKRQSVAFWCNPISGHATLYWYQQILGQGPKLLIQFQNNGVVDDSQLPKDRFSAERLKGVDSTLKIQPAKLEDSAVYLCASSARQGTQYFGPGTRLTVT.